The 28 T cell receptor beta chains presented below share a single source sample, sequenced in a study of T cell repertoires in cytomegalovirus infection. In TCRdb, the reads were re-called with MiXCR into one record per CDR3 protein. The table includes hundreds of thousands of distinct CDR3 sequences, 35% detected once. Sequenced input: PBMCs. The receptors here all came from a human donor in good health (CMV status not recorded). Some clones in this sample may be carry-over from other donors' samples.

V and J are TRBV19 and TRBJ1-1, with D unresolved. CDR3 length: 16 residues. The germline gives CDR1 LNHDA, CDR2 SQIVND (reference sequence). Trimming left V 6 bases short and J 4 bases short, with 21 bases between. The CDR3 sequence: CASSTSPVHLGTEAFF. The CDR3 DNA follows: TGTGCCAGTAGCACCAGCCCAGTCCACTTGGGCACTGAAGCTTTCTTT.

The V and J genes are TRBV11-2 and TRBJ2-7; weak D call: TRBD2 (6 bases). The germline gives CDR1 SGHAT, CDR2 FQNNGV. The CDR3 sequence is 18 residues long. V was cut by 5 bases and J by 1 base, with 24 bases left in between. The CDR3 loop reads CASSTRKGRSGWSYEQYF. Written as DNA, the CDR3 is TGTGCCAGCAGCACCAGGAAAGGGAGGTCAGGGTGGTCCTACGAGCAGTACTTC.

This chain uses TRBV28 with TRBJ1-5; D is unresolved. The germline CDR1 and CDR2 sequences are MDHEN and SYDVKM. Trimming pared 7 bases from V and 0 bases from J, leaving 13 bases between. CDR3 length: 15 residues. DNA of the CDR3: TGTGCCAGCACGCGTTGGGGAATTAGCAATCAGCCCCAGCATTTT. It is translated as CASTRWGISNQPQHF.

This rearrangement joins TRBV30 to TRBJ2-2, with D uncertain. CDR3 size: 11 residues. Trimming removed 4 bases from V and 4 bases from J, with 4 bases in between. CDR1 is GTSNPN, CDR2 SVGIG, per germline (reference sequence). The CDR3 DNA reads TGTGCCTGGATTAGCACCGGGGAGCTGTTTTTT. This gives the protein CAWISTGELFF.

CDR3 amino acids: CASTNRGSTGAGTQYF. In nucleotides, the CDR3 is TGTGCCAGCACCAATCGGGGGTCGACAGGGGCCGGGACCCAGTACTTC. J is TRBJ2-5 and V is TRBV7-2; TRBD1 agrees at 8 bases. CDR1 SGHTA and CDR2 FQGNSA come from the germline V gene. With 7 bases clipped from V and 7 bases from J, the junction kept 17 bases outside the gene matches. This CDR3 is built from 16 residues.

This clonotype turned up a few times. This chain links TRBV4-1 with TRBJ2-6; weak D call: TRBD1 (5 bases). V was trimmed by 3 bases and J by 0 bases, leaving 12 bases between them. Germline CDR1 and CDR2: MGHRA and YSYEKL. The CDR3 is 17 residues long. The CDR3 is CASSQTRQGSGANVLTF. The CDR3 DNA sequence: TGCGCCAGCAGCCAGACGCGCCAGGGCTCTGGGGCCAACGTCCTGACTTTC.

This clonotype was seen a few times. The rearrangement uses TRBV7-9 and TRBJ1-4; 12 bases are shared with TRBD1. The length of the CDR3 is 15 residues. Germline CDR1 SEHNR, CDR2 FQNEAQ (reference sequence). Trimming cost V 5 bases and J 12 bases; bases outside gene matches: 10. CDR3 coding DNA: TGTGCCAGCAGCCCAGGGACAGGGGGCAAGGAACAACTGTTTTTT. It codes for CASSPGTGGKEQLFF.

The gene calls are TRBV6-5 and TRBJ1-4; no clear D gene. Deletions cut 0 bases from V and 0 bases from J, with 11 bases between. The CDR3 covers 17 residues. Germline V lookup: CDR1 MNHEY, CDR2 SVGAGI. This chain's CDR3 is CASSYSGRRATNEKLFF. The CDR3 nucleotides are TGTGCCAGCAGTTACTCGGGCAGGAGAGCAACTAATGAAAAACTGTTTTTT.

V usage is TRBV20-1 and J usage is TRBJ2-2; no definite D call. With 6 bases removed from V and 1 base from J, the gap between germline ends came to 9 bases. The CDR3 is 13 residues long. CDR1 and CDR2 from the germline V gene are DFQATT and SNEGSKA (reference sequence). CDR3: CSARWGNTGELFF. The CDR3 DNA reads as TGCAGTGCCCGGTGGGGGAACACCGGGGAGCTGTTTTTT.

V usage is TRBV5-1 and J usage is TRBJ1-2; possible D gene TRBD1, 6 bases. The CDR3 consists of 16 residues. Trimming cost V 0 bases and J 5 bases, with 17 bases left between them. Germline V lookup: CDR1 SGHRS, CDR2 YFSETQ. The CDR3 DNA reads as TGCGCCAGCAGCTTGGCCGGGACACCATCAGGGTATGGCTACACCTTC. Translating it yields CASSLAGTPSGYGYTF.

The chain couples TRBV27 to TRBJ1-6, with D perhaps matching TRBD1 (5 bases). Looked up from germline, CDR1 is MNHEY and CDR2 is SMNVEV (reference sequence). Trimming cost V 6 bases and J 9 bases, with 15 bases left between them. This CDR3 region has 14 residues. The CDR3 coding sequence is TGTGCCAGCAGAAATCGGGACCGGGGTTCACCCCTCCACTTT. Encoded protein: CASRNRDRGSPLHF.

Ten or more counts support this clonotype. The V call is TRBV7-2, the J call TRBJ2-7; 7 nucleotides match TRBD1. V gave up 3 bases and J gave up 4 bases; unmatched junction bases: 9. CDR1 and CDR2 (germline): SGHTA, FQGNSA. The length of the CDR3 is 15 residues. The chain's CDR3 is CASSFSRDSGYEQYF. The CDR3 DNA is TGTGCCAGCAGCTTTTCGAGGGACAGCGGATACGAGCAGTACTTC.

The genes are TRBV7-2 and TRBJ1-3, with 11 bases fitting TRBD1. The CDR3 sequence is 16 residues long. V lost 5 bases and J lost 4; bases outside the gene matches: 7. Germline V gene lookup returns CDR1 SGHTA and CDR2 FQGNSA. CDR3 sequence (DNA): TGTGCCAGCAGCCCAAGGACAGGGGGCCAAGGAAACACCATATATTTT. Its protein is CASSPRTGGQGNTIYF.

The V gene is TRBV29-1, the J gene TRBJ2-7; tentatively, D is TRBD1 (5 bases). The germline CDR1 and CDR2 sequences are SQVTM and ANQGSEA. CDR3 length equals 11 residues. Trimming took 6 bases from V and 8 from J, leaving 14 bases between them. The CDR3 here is CSVERVGQQYF. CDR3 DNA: TGCAGCGTGGAAAGGGTGGGGCAGCAGTACTTC.

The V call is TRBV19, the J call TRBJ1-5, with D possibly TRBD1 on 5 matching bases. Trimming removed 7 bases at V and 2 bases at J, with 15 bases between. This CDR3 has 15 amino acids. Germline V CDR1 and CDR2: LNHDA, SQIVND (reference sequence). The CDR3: CASISGGLGNQPQHF. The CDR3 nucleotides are TGTGCCAGTATTAGTGGGGGATTAGGCAATCAGCCCCAGCATTTT.

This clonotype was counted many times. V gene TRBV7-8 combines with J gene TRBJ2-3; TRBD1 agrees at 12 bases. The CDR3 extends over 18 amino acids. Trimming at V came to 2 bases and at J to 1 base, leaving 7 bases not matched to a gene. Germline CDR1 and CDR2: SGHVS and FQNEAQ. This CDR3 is CASSLRDRGPMGTDTQYF. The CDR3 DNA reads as TGTGCCAGCAGCTTAAGGGACAGGGGGCCAATGGGCACAGATACGCAGTATTTT.

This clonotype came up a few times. This chain's CDR3 is CASSLSGENTEAFF. As DNA, the CDR3 is TGTGCCAGCAGCTTATCAGGGGAGAACACTGAAGCTTTCTTT. This chain joins TRBV7-3 and TRBJ1-1; tentatively, D is TRBD1 (6 bases). Germline V gene lookup returns CDR1 SGHTA and CDR2 FQGTGA. The CDR3 sequence is 14 residues long. The V end was cut by 2 bases, the J end by 1 base, with 8 bases between.

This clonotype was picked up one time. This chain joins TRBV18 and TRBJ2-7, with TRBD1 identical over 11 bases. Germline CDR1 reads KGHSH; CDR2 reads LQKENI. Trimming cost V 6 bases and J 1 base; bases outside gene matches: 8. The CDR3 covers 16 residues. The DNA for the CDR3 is TGTGCCAGCTCCCGTGGGGACAGGGGGAAATCCTACGAGCAGTACTTC. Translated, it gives CASSRGDRGKSYEQYF.

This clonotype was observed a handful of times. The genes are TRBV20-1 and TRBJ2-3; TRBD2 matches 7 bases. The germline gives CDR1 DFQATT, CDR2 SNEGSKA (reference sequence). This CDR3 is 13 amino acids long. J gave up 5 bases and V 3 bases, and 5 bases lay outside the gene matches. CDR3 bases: TGCAGTGCTAGTTTGCGGGGGAGAGATACGCAGTATTTT. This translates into CSASLRGRDTQYF.

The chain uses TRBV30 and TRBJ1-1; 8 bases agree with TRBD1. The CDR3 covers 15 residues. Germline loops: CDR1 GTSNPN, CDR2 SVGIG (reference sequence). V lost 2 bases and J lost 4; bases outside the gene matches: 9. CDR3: CAWSPKDRGVTEAFF. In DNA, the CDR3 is TGTGCCTGGAGTCCTAAAGACAGGGGAGTCACTGAAGCTTTCTTT.

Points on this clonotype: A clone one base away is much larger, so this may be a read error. CDR3 in DNA: TGTGCCAGCAGTTGGACAGGGAGCTACGAGCATTACTTC. This gives the protein CASSWTGSYEHYF. V usage is TRBV6-6 and J usage is TRBJ2-7, with 8 bases matching TRBD1. CDR1 is MNHNY and CDR2 is SVGAGI in the germline V gene (reference sequence). CDR3 length: 13 residues.

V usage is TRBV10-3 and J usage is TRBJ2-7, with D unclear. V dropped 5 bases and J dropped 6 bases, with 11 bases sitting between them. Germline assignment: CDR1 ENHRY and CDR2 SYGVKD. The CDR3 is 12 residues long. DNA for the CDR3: TGTGCCATCAGTCGCCTCCCTGGCGAGCAGTACTTC. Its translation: CAISRLPGEQYF.

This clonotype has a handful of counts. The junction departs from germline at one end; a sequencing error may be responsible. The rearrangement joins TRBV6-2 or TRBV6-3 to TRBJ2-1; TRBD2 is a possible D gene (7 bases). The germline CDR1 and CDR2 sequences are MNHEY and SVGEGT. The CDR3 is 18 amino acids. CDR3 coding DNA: TGTGCCAGCAGTTACTCGACTGTGCGGGGGCGGTCCTTCAATGAGCAGTTCTTC. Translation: CASSYSTVRGRSFNEQFF.

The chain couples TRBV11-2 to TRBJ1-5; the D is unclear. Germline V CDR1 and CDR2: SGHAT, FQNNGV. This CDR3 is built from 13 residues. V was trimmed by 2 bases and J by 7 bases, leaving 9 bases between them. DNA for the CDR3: TGTGCCAGCAGCTTATCCCTCAAGCAGCCCCAGCATTTT. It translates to CASSLSLKQPQHF.

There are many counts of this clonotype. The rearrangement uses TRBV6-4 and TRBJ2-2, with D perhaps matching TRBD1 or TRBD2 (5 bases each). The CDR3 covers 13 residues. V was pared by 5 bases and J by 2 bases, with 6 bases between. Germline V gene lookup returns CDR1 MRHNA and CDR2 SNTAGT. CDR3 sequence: CASSWDNTGELFF. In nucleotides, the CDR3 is TGTGCCAGCAGTTGGGACAACACCGGGGAGCTGTTTTTT.

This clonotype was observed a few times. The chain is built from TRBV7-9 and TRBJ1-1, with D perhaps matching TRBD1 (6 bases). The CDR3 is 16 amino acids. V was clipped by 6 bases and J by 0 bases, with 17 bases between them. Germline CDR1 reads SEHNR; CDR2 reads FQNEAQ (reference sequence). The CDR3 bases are TGTGCCAGCAGTCCACGGGACATCGGTTTGAACACTGAAGCTTTCTTT. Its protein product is CASSPRDIGLNTEAFF.

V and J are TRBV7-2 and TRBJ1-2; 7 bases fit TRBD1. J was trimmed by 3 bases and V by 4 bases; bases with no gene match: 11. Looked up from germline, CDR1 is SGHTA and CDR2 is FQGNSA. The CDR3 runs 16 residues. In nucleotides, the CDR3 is TGTGCCAGCAGCTCCCCGAGGGGCAGGGGGGACTATGGCTACACCTTC. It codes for CASSSPRGRGDYGYTF.

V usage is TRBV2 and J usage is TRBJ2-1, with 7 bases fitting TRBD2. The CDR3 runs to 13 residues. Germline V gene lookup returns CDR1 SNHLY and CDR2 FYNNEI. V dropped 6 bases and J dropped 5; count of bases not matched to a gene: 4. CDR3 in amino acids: CASRAGRDNEQFF. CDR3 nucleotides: TGTGCCAGCAGGGCGGGGAGGGACAATGAGCAGTTCTTC. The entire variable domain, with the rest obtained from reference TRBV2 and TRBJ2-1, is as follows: EPEVTQTPSHQVTQMGQEVILRCVPISNHLYFYWYRQILGQKVEFLVSFYNNEISEKSEIFDDQFSVERPDGSNFTLKIRSTKLEDSAMYFCASRAGRDNEQFFGPGTRLTVL.